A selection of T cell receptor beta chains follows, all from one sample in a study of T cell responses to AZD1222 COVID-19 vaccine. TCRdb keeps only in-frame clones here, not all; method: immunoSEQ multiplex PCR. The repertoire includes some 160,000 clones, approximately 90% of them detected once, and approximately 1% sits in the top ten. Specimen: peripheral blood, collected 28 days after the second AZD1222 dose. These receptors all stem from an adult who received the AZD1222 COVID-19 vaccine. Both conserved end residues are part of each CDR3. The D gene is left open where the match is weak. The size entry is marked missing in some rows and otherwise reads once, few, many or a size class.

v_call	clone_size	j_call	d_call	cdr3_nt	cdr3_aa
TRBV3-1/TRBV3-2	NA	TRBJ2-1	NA	TGTGCCAGCAGCCAAAGCAGCCCAGATCCTGAGCAGTTCTTC	CASSQSSPDPEQFF
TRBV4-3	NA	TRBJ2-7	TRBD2	TGCGCCAGCAGCCATTCCAGCGGGGACTCCTACGAGCAGTACTTC	CASSHSSGDSYEQYF
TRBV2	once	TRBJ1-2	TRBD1	TGTGCCAGCGTTCCTCCTGACAGGGAACGATTTGGCTACACCTTC	CASVPPDRERFGYTF
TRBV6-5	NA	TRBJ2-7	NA	TGTGCCAGCACCCATCAGGCAGGGGCATACGAGCAGTACTTC	CASTHQAGAYEQYF
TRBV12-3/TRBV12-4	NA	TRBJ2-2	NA	TGTGCCACCCGGGGGATGGCCGGGGAGCTGTTTTTT	CATRGMAGELFF
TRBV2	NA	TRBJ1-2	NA	TGTGCCAGCAGAGGGGATGGCTACACCTTC	CASRGDGYTF
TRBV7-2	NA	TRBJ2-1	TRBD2	TGTGCCAGCAGCTCCCCCGGGGGGGTCAGGGAGCAGTTCTTC	CASSSPGGVREQFF
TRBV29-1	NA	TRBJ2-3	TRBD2	TGCAGCGTCCCCGACGGGGGGGCCATATCGGATACGCAGTATTTT	CSVPDGGAISDTQYF
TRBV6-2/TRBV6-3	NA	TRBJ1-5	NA	TGTGCCAGCAGTTACGCTCGAAGGTCAGGGCTGGATAGTAATCAGCCCCAGCATTTT	CASSYARRSGLDSNQPQHF
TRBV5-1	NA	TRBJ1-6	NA	TGCGCCAGCACCTCGAACTATAATTCACCCCTCCACTTT	CASTSNYNSPLHF
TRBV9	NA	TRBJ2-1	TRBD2	TGTGCCAGCAGCCCGACCGGGACTAGCGGGGGCAATGAGCAGTTCTTC	CASSPTGTSGGNEQFF
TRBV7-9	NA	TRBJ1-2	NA	TGTGCCAGCAGTCCTGAGACAACTTTCTATGGCTACACCTTC	CASSPETTFYGYTF
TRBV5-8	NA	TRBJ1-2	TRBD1	TGTGCCAGCAGCCGGGACAGAGAATATGGCTACGCCTTC	CASSRDREYGYAF
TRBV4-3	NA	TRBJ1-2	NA	TGCGCCAGCAGCCAAGAGAGCTATGGCTACACCTTC	CASSQESYGYTF
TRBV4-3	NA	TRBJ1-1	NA	TGCGCCAGCAGCCAAGATAGGCGATGGGGGACTGAAGCTTTCTTT	CASSQDRRWGTEAFF
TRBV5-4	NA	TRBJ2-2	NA	TGTGCCAGCAGCTTGGGGGTGGAGCCGTCCGGGGAGCTGTTTTTT	CASSLGVEPSGELFF
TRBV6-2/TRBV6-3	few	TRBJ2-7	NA	TGTGCCAGCAGTTACTCGAGGGGAAACAGCTCCTACGAGCAGTACTTC	CASSYSRGNSSYEQYF
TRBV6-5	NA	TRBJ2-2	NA	TGTGCCAGCAACCCAGAGGGAACTCGGGGGGAGCTGTTTTTT	CASNPEGTRGELFF
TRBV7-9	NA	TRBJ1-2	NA	TGTGCCAGCAGCTTAGATTTATCCGTTCCTGATGGCTACACCTTC	CASSLDLSVPDGYTF
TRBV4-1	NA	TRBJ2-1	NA	TGCGCCAGCAGCCACAAGCACGAGGGGTACAATGAGCAGTTCTTC	CASSHKHEGYNEQFF
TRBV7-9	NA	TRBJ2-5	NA	TGTGCCAGCAGCTTAGTGGCACCCGGGGAGACCCAGTACTTC	CASSLVAPGETQYF
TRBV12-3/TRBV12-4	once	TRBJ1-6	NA	TGTGCCAGCAGCCTAATGACTTCACCCCTCCACTTT	CASSLMTSPLHF